This T cell receptor (beta chain) stems from a study of blood T cell repertoires in COVID-19. Study-wide background: Acute and convalescent COVID-19 specimens originated in the United States, Italy and Spain.

The length of the CDR3 is 20 residues. This clone appeared a single time. Those enrolled, adults aged about 18 to 95 years, came from around 25 US areas. This table comes from immunoSEQ multiplex PCR, and its TCRdb copy is limited to in-frame clones, with some not included. The sample includes 300,000 to 350,000 clones, 80% to 90% of them seen just once. The clonotype comes from a man aged 30-40 years who had recovered from COVID-19. The chain has TRBV1 and TRBJ2-5; no check of the table's D call, TRBD2, against the DNA was made. TRBV1 is noted as a pseudogene. Sequenced sample: PBMCs or T cells enriched from blood (not recorded which). The CDR3: CTSSQDRETSGGAGLETQYF. The CDR3 DNA is TGCACCAGCAGCCAAGATCGGGAGACTAGCGGGGGCGCCGGTCTGGAGACCCAGTACTTC.